This TCR beta chain is drawn from a study of T cells in Graves' hyperthyroidism and ophthalmopathy. Overall study results and limits: A model using 13 V-J features told ophthalmopathy apart from stable hyperthyroidism. The model anticipated ophthalmopathy a median 6.5 months pre-onset.

V gave up 1 base and J gave up 6 bases; unmatched junction bases: 6. Germline loops: CDR1 LGHDT, CDR2 YNNKEL (reference sequence). This CDR3 spans 15 amino acids. Ten or more counts support this clonotype. Its antigen is currently unknown. Amplification yielded TCR beta CDR3 regions, with RNA transcripts as the source. First-round RT-PCR targeting the TCR CDR3 was performed with the HTBI primer set. TCRdb reanalysed the multiplex PCR reads using MiXCR and keeps one entry per CDR3 protein. The sample yields about 420,000 distinct CDR3 sequences, 15% to 18% seen once. Diagnosis of hyperthyroidism was new in patients aged 18 to 65, and its duration was under 2 months. The authors obtained PBMCs from over 8.5 ml of fresh peripheral blood.

This sequence originates from a woman under 30 with Graves' hyperthyroidism. The chain employs TRBV3-1 and TRBJ2-7; TRBD1 matches at 10 bases. The sample was blood. The CDR3 nucleotides are TGTGCCAGCAGCCAAGGAGGAGACAGGGGGCGCGAGCAGTACTTC. Translated: CASSQGGDRGREQYF.